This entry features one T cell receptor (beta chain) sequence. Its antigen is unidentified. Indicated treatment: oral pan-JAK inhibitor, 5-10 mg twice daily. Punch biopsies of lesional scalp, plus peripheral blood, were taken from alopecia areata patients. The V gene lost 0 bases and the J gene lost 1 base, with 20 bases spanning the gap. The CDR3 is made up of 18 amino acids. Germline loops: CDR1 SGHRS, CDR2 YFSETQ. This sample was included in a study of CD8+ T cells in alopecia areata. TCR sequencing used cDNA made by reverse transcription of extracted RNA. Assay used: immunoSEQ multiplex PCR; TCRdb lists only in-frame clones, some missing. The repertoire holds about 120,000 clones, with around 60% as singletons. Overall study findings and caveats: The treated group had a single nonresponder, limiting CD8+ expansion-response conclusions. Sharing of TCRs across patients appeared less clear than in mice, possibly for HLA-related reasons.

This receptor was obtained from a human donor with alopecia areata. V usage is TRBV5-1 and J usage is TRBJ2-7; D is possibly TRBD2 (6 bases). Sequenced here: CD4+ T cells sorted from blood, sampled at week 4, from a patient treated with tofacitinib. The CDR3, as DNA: TGCGCCAGCAGCTTGGGGCCCACGGGAGACACCCTATCCTACGAGCAGTACTTC. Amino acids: CASSLGPTGDTLSYEQYF.